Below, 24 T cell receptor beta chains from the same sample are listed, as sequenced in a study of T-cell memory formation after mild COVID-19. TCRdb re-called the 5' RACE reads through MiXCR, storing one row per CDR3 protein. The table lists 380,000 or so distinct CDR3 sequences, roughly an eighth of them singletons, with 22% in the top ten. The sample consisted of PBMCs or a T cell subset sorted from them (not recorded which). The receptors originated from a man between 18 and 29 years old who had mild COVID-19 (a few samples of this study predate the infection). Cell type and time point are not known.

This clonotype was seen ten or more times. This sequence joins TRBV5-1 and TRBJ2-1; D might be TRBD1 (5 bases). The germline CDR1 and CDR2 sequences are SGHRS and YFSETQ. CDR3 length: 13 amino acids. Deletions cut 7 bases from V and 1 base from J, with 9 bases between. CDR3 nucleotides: TGCGCCAGCTCGGACATATCCTACAATGAGCAGTTCTTC. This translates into CASSDISYNEQFF. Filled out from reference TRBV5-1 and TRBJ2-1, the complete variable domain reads KAGVTQTPRYLIKTRGQQVTLSCSPISGHRSVSWYQQTPGQGLQFLFEYFSETQRNKGNFPGRFSGRQFSNSRSEMNVSTLELGDSALYLCASSDISYNEQFFGPGTRLTVL.

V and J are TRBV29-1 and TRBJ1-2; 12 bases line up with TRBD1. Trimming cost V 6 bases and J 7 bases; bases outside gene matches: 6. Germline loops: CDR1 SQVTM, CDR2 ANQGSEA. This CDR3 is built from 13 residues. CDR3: CSVLGQGAPGYTF. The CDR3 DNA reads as TGCAGCGTCTTGGGACAGGGGGCGCCTGGCTACACCTTC.

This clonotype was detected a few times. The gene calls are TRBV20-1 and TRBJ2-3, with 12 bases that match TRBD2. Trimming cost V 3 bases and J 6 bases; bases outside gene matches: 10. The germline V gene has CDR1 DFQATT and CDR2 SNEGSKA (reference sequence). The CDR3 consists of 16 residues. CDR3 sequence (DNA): TGCAGTGCTAGCCGGACTAGCGGGGCCCCTGTGGATACGCAGTATTTT. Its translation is CSASRTSGAPVDTQYF.

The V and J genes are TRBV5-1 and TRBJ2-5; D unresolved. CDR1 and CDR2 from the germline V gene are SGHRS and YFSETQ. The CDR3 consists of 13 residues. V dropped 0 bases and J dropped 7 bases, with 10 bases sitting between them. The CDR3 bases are TGCGCCAGCAGCTTGGGTAGGGTTCCGACCCAGTACTTC. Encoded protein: CASSLGRVPTQYF.

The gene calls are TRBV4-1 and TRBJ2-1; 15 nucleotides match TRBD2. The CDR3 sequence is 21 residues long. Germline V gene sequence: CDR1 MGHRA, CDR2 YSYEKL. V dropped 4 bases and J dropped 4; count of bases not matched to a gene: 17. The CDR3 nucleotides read TGCGCCAGCAGCCCTTGGATATCGGGACTAGCGGGGGGCCCTCGTTACAATGAGCAGTTCTTC. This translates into CASSPWISGLAGGPRYNEQFF.

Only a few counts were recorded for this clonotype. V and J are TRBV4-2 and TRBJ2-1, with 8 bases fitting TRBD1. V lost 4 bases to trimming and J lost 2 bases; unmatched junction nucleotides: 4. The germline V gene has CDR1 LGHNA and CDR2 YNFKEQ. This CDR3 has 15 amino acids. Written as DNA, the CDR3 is TGTGCCAGCAGCCTGGGACAGGCAACCTACAATGAGCAGTTCTTC. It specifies CASSLGQATYNEQFF.

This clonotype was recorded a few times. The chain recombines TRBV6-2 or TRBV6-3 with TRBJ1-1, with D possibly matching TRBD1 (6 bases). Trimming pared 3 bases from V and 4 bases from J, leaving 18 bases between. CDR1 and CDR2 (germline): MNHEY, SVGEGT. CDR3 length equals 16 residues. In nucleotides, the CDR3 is TGTGCCAGCAGTTATGGACAGTCCCGGGGGGGCACTGAAGCTTTCTTT. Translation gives CASSYGQSRGGTEAFF.

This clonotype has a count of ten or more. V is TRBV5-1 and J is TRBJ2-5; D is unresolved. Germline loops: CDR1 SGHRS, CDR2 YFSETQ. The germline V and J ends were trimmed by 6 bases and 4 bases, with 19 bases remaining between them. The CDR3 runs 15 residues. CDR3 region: CASTEGRPSAETQYF. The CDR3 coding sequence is TGCGCCAGCACCGAAGGACGCCCGTCGGCAGAGACCCAGTACTTC.

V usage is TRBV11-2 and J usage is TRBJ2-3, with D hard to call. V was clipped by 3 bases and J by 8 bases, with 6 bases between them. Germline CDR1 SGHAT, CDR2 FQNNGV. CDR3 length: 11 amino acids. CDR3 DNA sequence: TGTGCCAGCAGCTTGCTGAGTACGCAGTATTTT. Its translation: CASSLLSTQYF.

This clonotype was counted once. The CDR3: CASSRHTGGGYEQYF. The CDR3 DNA follows: TGCGCCAGCAGCCGGCACACCGGGGGCGGCTACGAGCAGTACTTC. V is TRBV4-3 and J is TRBJ2-7; D may match TRBD1 or TRBD2 (6 bases each). Germline V lookup: CDR1 LGHNA, CDR2 YSLEER. Trimming shortened V by 4 bases and J by 3 bases, and 16 bases separated the two germline ends. The CDR3 is made up of 15 amino acids.

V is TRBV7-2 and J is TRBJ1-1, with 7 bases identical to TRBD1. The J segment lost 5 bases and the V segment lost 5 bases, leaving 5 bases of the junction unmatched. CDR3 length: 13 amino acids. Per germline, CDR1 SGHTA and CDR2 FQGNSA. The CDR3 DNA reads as TGTGCCAGCAGCAAGGGGGCAGCTACTGAAGCTTTCTTT. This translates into CASSKGAATEAFF.

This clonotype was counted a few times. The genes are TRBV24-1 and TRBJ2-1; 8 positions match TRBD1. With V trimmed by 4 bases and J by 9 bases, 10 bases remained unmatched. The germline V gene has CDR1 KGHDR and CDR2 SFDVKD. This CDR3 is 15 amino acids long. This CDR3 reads CATSEDGQGRSEQFF. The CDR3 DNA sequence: TGTGCCACCAGTGAAGACGGACAGGGCCGGAGTGAGCAGTTCTTC.

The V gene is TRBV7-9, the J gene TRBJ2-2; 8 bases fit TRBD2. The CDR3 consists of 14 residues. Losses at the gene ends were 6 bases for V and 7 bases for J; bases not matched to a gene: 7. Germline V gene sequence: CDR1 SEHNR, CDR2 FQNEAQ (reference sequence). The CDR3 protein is CASSRTSKNGELFF. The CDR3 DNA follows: TGTGCCAGCAGTCGGACTAGCAAAAACGGGGAGCTGTTTTTT.

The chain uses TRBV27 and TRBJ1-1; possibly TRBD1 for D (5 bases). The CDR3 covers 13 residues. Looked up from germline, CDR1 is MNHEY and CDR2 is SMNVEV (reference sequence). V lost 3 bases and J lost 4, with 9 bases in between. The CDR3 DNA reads TGTGCCAGCAGTTTTCAGGGAGTCACTGAAGCTTTCTTT. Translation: CASSFQGVTEAFF.

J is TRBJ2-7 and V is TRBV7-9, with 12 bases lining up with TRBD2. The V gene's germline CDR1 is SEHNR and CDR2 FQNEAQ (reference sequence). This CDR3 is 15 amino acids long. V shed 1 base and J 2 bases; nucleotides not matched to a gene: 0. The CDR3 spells CASSLGLAGAYEQYF. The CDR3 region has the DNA TGTGCCAGCAGCTTAGGACTAGCGGGGGCCTACGAGCAGTACTTC.

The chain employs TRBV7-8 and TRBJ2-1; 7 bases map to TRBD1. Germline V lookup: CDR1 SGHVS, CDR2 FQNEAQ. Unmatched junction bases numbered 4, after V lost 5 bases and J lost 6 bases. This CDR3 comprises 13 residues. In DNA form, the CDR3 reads TGTGCCAGCAGCCGTCACAGGGGCAATGAGCAGTTCTTC. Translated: CASSRHRGNEQFF.

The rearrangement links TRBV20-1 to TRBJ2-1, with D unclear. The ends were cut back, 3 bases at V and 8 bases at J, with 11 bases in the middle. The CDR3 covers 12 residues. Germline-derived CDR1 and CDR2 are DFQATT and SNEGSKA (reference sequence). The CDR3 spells CSARAIADEQFF. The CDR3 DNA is TGCAGTGCTAGGGCAATAGCCGATGAGCAGTTCTTC.

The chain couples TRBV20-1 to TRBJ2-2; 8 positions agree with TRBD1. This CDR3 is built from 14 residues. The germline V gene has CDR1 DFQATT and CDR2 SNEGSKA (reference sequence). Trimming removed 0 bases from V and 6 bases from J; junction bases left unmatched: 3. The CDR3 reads CSARESQGAGELFF. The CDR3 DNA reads TGCAGTGCTAGAGAATCACAGGGGGCCGGGGAGCTGTTTTTT.

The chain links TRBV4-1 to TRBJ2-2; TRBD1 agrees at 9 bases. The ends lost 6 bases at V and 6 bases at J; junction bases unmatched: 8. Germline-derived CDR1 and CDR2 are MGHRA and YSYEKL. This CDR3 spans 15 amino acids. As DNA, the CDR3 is TGCGCCAGCAGAACGGACAGGGGTCGGCCCGGGGAGCTGTTTTTT. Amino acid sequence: CASRTDRGRPGELFF.

The CDR3: CASSVLGYPNEKLFF. CDR3 nucleotides: TGTGCCAGCAGTGTCCTCGGATACCCTAATGAAAAACTGTTTTTT. This rearrangement joins TRBV6-1 to TRBJ1-4; no firm D call. The CDR3 contains 15 residues. Germline CDR1 and CDR2: MNHNS and SASEGT. V was shortened by 4 bases and J by 3 bases, with 12 bases between the two germline ends.

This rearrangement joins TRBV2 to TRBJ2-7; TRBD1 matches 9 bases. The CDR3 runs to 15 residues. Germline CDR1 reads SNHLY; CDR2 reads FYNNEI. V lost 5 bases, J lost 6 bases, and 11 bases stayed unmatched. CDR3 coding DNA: TGTGCCAGCAGTCACCCGGGACAGGGTAGGAGCGAGCAGTACTTC. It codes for CASSHPGQGRSEQYF.

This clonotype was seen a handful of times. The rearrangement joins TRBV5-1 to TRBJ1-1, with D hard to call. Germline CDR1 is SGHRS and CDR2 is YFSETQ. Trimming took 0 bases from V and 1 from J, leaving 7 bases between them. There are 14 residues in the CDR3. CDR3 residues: CASSLAQQNTEAFF. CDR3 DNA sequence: TGCGCCAGCAGCTTGGCTCAGCAGAACACTGAAGCTTTCTTT.

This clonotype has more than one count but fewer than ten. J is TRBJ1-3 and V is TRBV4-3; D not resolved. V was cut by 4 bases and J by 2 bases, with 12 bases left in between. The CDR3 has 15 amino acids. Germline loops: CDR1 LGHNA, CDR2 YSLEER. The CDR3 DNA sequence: TGCGCCAGCAGCCCAGGCATTGGGACTGGAAACACCATATATTTT. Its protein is CASSPGIGTGNTIYF.

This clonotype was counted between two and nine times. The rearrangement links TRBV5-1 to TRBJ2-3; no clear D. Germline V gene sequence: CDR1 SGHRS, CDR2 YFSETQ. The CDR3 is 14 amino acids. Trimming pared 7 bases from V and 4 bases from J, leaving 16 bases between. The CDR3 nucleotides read TGCGCCAGCTACTCGGGTCCTGTTGCAGATACGCAGTATTTT. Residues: CASYSGPVADTQYF.